What follows is one TCR beta chain and its context. The data derive from a study of T cells in Graves' hyperthyroidism and ophthalmopathy. Across the whole study: Peripheral blood was collected at initial diagnosis, before any treatment.

The V and J ends lost 4 bases and 1 base respectively, with 16 bases between them. Germline CDR1 and CDR2: SGHVS and FNYEAQ. The CDR3 sequence is 17 residues long. Drawn at first hyperthyroidism diagnosis, the blood sample preceded any ophthalmopathy symptoms. RNA transcripts provided the source from which TCR beta CDR3 regions were amplified. TCR CDR3 regions were first amplified by RT-PCR with HTBI primers. TCRdb recomputed calls from the multiplex PCR reads with MiXCR, one row per CDR3 protein. Here the sample spans approximately 720,000 distinct CDR3 sequences, around a sixth being singletons. Sample: blood. The chain couples TRBV7-6 to TRBJ2-2; possibly TRBD1 or TRBD2 for D (6 bases each). The clonotype was recovered from a woman between 45 and 60 years old with Graves' hyperthyroidism that later progressed to Graves' ophthalmopathy. This CDR3 is CASSSYLGGLNTGELFF. CDR3 nucleotide sequence: TGTGCCAGCAGCTCTTACCTGGGGGGCCTGAACACCGGGGAGCTGTTTTTT. The entire variable domain, with the rest obtained from reference TRBV7-6 and TRBJ2-2, is as follows: GAGVSQSPRYKVTKRGQDVALRCDPISGHVSLYWYRQALGQGPEFLTYFNYEAQQDKSGLPNDRFSAERPEGSISTLTIQRTEQRDSAMYRCASSSYLGGLNTGELFFGEGSRLTVL.